What follows are 9 T cell receptor beta chains derived from one specimen sequenced in a study of cytotoxic CD8 clonotypes in ibrutinib-treated CLL. TCRdb's copy holds only in-frame clones and misses some; the assay was immunoSEQ multiplex PCR. The data contain about 310,000 clones, more than 65% of them singletons. The sequencing here drew on PBMCs, taken before ibrutinib treatment. These receptors originate from a human donor with chronic lymphocytic leukemia.

The V and J genes are TRBV30 and TRBJ2-7; TRBD2 matches at 10 bases. The CDR3 has 11 amino acids. Germline-derived CDR1 and CDR2 are GTSNPN and SVGIG (reference sequence). After removal of 7 bases from V and 6 bases from J, the junction contained 3 bases not matched to a gene. In DNA form, the CDR3 reads TGTGCCTCTGAGCGGGAGGGCGAGCAGTACTTC. Translation gives CASEREGEQYF.

This clone was seen a single time. The J gene is TRBJ2-3, the V gene TRBV11-3; TRBD2 agrees at 12 bases. V lost 5 bases, J lost 5 bases, and 8 bases stayed unmatched. Germline loops: CDR1 SGHNT, CDR2 YENEEA. The CDR3 sequence is 16 residues long. The CDR3 reads CASSRRTSGNGDTQYF. CDR3 coding DNA: TGTGCCAGCAGCCGAAGGACTAGCGGGAATGGAGATACGCAGTATTTT.

This sequence joins TRBV5-1 and TRBJ2-3; D unresolved. The length of the CDR3 is 14 residues. From germline, CDR1 is SGHRS and CDR2 YFSETQ. Trimming cost V 5 bases and J 1 base, with 11 bases left between them. Here the CDR3 reads CASRSVPGTDTQYF. The CDR3 DNA follows: TGCGCCAGCAGATCAGTACCGGGCACAGATACGCAGTATTTT. Full variable domain (missing parts from reference TRBV5-1 and TRBJ2-3): KAGVTQTPRYLIKTRGQQVTLSCSPISGHRSVSWYQQTPGQGLQFLFEYFSETQRNKGNFPGRFSGRQFSNSRSEMNVSTLELGDSALYLCASRSVPGTDTQYFGPGTRLTVL.

J is TRBJ1-5 and V is TRBV27; 8 bases map to TRBD1. The V gene's germline CDR1 is MNHEY and CDR2 SMNVEV (reference sequence). Losses at the gene ends were 6 bases for V and 5 bases for J; bases not matched to a gene: 6. The CDR3 loop spans 14 amino acids. CDR3 residues: CASRDRERDQPQHF. DNA of the CDR3: TGTGCCAGCAGGGACAGGGAAAGAGATCAGCCCCAGCATTTT.

The chain carries TRBV30 and TRBJ2-2, with TRBD2 identical over 14 bases. Germline CDR1 is GTSNPN and CDR2 is SVGIG (reference sequence). This CDR3 is 15 amino acids long. V lost 4 bases, J lost 6 bases, and 4 bases stayed unmatched. The CDR3, as DNA: TGTGCCTGGATGTCGGGACTAGCGGGAGCCGGGGAGCTGTTTTTT. Translating it yields CAWMSGLAGAGELFF.

This sequence joins TRBV7-2 and TRBJ2-5; D may be TRBD1 (6 bases). The CDR3 runs 14 residues. Germline V gene sequence: CDR1 SGHTA, CDR2 FQGNSA. V was pared by 2 bases and J by 5 bases, with 12 bases between. CDR3 sequence: CASSLLGTHETQYF. In nucleotides, the CDR3 is TGTGCCAGCAGCTTACTAGGGACACATGAGACCCAGTACTTC.

CDR3 amino acids: CASSLTSAGGDGYTF. The CDR3 DNA sequence: TGCGCCAGCAGCCTCACCTCTGCAGGCGGAGATGGCTACACCTTC. This chain uses TRBV5-1 with TRBJ1-2; D not resolved. Per germline, CDR1 SGHRS and CDR2 YFSETQ. The length of the CDR3 is 15 residues. Between the trimmed V and J ends, which lost 4 bases and 6 bases, there was a span of 19 bases.

This chain uses TRBV28 with TRBJ1-2; D gene uncertain. Germline V gives CDR1 MDHEN, CDR2 SYDVKM. Trimming stripped 3 bases from V and 2 bases from J, with 10 bases between. The CDR3 spans 14 residues. CDR3 DNA sequence: TGTGCCAGCAGTTTGTTGACAACCAACTATGGCTACACCTTC. Its protein is CASSLLTTNYGYTF.

This chain connects TRBV6-6 to TRBJ2-7; maybe TRBD2 (6 bases). CDR3 length equals 15 residues. V lost 5 bases, J lost 2 bases, and 16 bases lay in between. Germline V lookup: CDR1 MNHNY, CDR2 SVGAGI (reference sequence). CDR3 region: CASSPDGSGAYEQYF. CDR3 sequence (DNA): TGTGCCAGCAGTCCTGATGGTAGCGGTGCCTACGAGCAGTACTTC.